A selection of T cell receptor beta chains follows, all from one sample in a study of cytomegalovirus exposure and HLA in healthy donors. Some clones are missing from TCRdb's copy, which holds only in-frame ones; the method was immunoSEQ multiplex PCR. The data contain some 170,000 clones, approximately 87% of them singletons. Sequencing was done on a sample of PBMCs. The source of these receptors is a woman aged 25 to 39 in good health and CMV-seronegative. Each CDR3 is given with its conserved first and last residue. The order of the fields is D gene, V gene, J gene, clone size, CDR3 DNA, CDR3 protein. A D gene is named only where the DNA matches it firmly. Rows give clone size only sometimes, using once, few, many, or a class for an expanded clone.

D: NA
V: TRBV6-5
J: TRBJ2-7
size: NA
DNA: TGTGCCAGCAGTTACTCGTCTAAGAGGGAGCAGTACTTC
CDR3: CASSYSSKREQYF

D: NA
V: TRBV11-3
J: TRBJ2-1
size: NA
DNA: TGTGCCAGCAGCTTTTCCGGAACCTACAATGAGCAGTTCTTC
CDR3: CASSFSGTYNEQFF

D: NA
V: TRBV14
J: TRBJ1-2
size: NA
DNA: TGTGCCAGCAGCCCCTACTGGACCGCGACTAACTATGGCTACACCTTC
CDR3: CASSPYWTATNYGYTF

D: NA
V: TRBV4-2
J: TRBJ2-7
size: NA
DNA: TGTGCCAGCACCCCGGCGCGGGGTTACGAGCAGTACTTC
CDR3: CASTPARGYEQYF

D: NA
V: TRBV13
J: TRBJ1-1
size: once
DNA: TGTGCCAGCAGCTTAGCGCCAGCAGGGAGCACTGAAGCTTTCTTT
CDR3: CASSLAPAGSTEAFF

D: TRBD2
V: TRBV7-9
J: TRBJ2-1
size: NA
DNA: TGTGCCAGCAGCTTAGTAATAGCTAGCGGGAACAATGAGCAGTTCTTC
CDR3: CASSLVIASGNNEQFF

D: TRBD1
V: TRBV6-1
J: TRBJ1-5
size: NA
DNA: TGTGCCAGCAGTGGCGGACAGGGGGATCAGCCCCAGCATTTT
CDR3: CASSGGQGDQPQHF

D: NA
V: TRBV9
J: TRBJ2-3
size: NA
DNA: TGTGCCAGCAGCGCAACAGTCCGAAAGAGCACAGATACGCAGTATTTT
CDR3: CASSATVRKSTDTQYF

D: NA
V: TRBV6-1
J: TRBJ1-1
size: NA
DNA: TGTGCCAGCGGTAGTACAGGGTTCACTGAAGCTTTCTTT
CDR3: CASGSTGFTEAFF

D: NA
V: TRBV7-7
J: TRBJ2-5
size: NA
DNA: TGTGCTAGCAGCTTAAGCCCACACTGGGGGTACGAGACCCAGTACTTC
CDR3: CASSLSPHWGYETQYF

D: NA
V: TRBV7-2
J: TRBJ2-5
size: NA
DNA: TGTGCCAGCAGCTCTAACCGTCCGCAAGAGACCCAGTACTTC
CDR3: CASSSNRPQETQYF

D: TRBD1
V: TRBV6-1
J: TRBJ2-7
size: NA
DNA: TGTGCCAGCAGCGCCGGGACAGGGGTCTACGAGCAGTACTTC
CDR3: CASSAGTGVYEQYF

D: TRBD1
V: TRBV2
J: TRBJ1-1
size: few
DNA: TGTGCCAGCATATTGGGACAGGGGTACACTGAAGCTTTCTTT
CDR3: CASILGQGYTEAFF

D: TRBD1
V: TRBV7-9
J: TRBJ1-6
size: NA
DNA: TGTGCCAGCAGTAATCAGGGGGCTGAGACACCCCTCCACTTT
CDR3: CASSNQGAETPLHF

D: TRBD2
V: TRBV30
J: TRBJ2-1
size: NA
DNA: TGTGCCTGGGGATTAGCGGGGGAGTACTACAATGAGCAGTTCTTC
CDR3: CAWGLAGEYYNEQFF

D: NA
V: TRBV6-1
J: TRBJ1-4
size: NA
DNA: TGTGCCAGCAGTGAAAGGCTCGGGGGGGAAAAACTGTTTTTT
CDR3: CASSERLGGEKLFF

D: TRBD2
V: TRBV11-3
J: TRBJ2-7
size: NA
DNA: TGTGCCAGCAGCTCTGAGCGGGGGCCCTACGAGCAGTACTTC
CDR3: CASSSERGPYEQYF

D: NA
V: TRBV5-4
J: TRBJ2-7
size: NA
DNA: TGTGCCAGCAGCTTGGGAGGCGGAGGGACCTACGAGCAGTACTTC
CDR3: CASSLGGGGTYEQYF

D: NA
V: TRBV5-6
J: TRBJ2-1
size: once
DNA: TGTGCCAGCAGCGGCCCCCCGGGACCAAACAATGAGCAGTTCTTC
CDR3: CASSGPPGPNNEQFF

D: TRBD2
V: TRBV7-9
J: TRBJ2-7
size: NA
DNA: TGTGCCAGCAGCCCAGGGACTAGCGGGGGTTACGAGCAGTACTTC
CDR3: CASSPGTSGGYEQYF